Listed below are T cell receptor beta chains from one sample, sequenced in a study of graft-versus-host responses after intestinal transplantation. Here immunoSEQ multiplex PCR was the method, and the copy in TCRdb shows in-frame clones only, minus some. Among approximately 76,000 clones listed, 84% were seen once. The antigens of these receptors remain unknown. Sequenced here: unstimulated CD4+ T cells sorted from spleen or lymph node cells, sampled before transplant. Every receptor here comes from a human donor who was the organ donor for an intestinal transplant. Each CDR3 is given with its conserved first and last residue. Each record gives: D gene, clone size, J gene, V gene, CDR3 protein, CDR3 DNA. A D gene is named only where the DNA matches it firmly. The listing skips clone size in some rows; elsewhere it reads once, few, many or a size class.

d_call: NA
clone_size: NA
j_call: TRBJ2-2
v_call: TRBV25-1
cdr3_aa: CASSVRVNTGELFF
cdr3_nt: TGTGCCAGCAGTGTTCGGGTTAACACCGGGGAGCTGTTTTTT

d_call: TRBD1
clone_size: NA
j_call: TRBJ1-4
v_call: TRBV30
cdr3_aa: CAWSGGQKGTEKLFF
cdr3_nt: TGTGCCTGGAGTGGGGGACAGAAAGGAACGGAAAAACTGTTTTTT

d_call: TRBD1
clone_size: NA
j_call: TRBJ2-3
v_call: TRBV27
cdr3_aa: CASSRGPEAVVTQYF
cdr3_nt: TGTGCCAGCTCCAGGGGGCCGGAAGCGGTGGTTACGCAGTATTTT

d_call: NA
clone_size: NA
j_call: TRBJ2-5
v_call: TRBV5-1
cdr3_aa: CASSWGGGQETQYF
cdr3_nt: TGCGCCAGCAGTTGGGGGGGCGGCCAAGAGACCCAGTACTTC

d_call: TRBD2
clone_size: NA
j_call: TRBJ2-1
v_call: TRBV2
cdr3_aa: CASRGFAGGYNEQFF
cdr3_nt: TGTGCCAGCAGGGGGTTCGCGGGGGGTTACAATGAGCAGTTCTTC

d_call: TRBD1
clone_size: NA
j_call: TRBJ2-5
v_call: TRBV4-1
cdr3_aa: CASSQALGQGAGETQYF
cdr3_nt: TGCGCCAGCAGCCAAGCACTGGGACAGGGGGCTGGGGAGACCCAGTACTTC

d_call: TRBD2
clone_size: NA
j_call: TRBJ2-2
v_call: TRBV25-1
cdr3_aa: CASSTMGLAGDGELFF
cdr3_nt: TGTGCCAGCAGTACCATGGGACTAGCGGGGGACGGGGAGCTGTTTTTT

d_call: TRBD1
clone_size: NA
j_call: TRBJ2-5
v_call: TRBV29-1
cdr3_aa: CSVEVGDRQETQYF
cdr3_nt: TGCAGCGTTGAAGTGGGGGACAGGCAAGAGACCCAGTACTTC

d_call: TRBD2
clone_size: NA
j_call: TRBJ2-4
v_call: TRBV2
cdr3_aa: CASLGIAGGPNIQYF
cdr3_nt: TGTGCCAGCTTAGGGATAGCGGGGGGGCCCAACATTCAGTACTTC

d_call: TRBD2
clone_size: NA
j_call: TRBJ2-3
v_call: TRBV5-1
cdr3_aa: CASSFAGDRTDTQYF
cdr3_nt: TGCGCCAGCAGCTTTGCGGGAGACCGCACAGATACGCAGTATTTT

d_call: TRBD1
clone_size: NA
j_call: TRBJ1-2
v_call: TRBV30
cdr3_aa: CAWSGQGGGGGYTF
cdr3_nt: TGTGCCTGGAGTGGGCAAGGGGGCGGCGGTGGCTACACCTTC

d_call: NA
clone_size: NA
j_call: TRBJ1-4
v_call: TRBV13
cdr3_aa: CASSLGRINEKLFF
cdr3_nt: TGTGCCAGCAGCTTAGGGCGGATTAATGAAAAACTGTTTTTT

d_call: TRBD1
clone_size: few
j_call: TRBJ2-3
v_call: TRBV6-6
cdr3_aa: CASSYGTGGRTDTQYF
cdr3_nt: TGTGCCAGCAGTTACGGTACAGGGGGAAGGACAGATACGCAGTATTTT

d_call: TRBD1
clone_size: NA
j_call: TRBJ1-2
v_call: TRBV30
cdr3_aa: CAWRLTTGQGLPNFSGYTF
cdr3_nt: TGTGCCTGGAGACTAACGACTGGACAGGGACTCCCAAACTTCTCTGGCTACACCTTC

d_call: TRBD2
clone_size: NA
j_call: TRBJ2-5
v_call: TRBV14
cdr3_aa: CASSQWPVGVAGMETQYF
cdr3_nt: TGTGCCAGCAGCCAATGGCCCGTAGGGGTAGCGGGGATGGAGACCCAGTACTTC

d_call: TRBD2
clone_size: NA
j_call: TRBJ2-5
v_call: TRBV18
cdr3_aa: CASSPSWTSGPQETQYF
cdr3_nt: TGTGCCAGCTCACCATCCTGGACTAGCGGCCCCCAAGAGACCCAGTACTTC

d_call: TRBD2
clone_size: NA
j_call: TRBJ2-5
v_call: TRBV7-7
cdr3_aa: CASSLDSGAKETQYF
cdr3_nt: TGTGCTAGCAGCTTAGATAGCGGGGCCAAAGAGACCCAGTACTTC

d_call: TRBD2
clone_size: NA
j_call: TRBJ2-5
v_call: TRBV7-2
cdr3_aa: CASSPGLAGVFLETQYF
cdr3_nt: TGTGCCAGCAGCCCCGGACTAGCGGGAGTGTTCTTAGAGACCCAGTACTTC

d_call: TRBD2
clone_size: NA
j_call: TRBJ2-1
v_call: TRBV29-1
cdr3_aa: CSVSGGDYNEQFF
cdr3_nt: TGCAGCGTGAGCGGGGGGGATTACAATGAGCAGTTCTTC

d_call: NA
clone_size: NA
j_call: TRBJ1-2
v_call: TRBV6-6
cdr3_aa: CASSEVYGYTF
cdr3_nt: TGTGCCAGCAGTGAGGTCTATGGCTACACCTTC

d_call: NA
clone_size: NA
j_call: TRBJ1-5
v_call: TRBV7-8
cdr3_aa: CASSRETEDQPQHF
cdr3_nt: TGTGCCAGCAGCCGTGAGACAGAGGATCAGCCCCAGCATTTT

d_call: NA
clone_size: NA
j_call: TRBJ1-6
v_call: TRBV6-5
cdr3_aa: CASSVQGQPLPPLHF
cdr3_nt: TGTGCCAGCAGCGTCCAAGGACAACCTCTCCCACCCCTCCACTTT

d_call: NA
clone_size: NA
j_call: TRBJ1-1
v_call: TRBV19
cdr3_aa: CASSMEGTTEAFF
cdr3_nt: TGTGCCAGTAGTATGGAGGGGACCACTGAAGCTTTCTTT

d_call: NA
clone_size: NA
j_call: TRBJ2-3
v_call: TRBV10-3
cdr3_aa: CAISESSADTQYF
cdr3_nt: TGTGCCATCAGTGAGTCTAGCGCAGATACGCAGTATTTT

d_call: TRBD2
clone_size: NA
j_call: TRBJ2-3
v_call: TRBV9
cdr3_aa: CASSVGTSGTDTQYF
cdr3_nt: TGTGCCAGCAGCGTGGGGACTAGCGGCACAGATACGCAGTATTTT

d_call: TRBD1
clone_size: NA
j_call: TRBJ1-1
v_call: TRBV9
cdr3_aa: CASSVASGQGVGTEAFF
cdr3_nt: TGTGCCAGCAGCGTAGCTAGCGGACAGGGAGTGGGCACTGAAGCTTTCTTT

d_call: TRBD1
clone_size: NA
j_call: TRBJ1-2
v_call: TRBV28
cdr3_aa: CASSPQRGRGTNYGYTF
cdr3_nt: TGTGCCAGCAGTCCCCAGAGGGGGCGCGGGACTAACTATGGCTACACCTTC

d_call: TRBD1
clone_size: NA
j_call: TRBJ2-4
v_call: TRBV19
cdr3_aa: CASRTGGAVKNIQYF
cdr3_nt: TGTGCCAGTAGGACAGGGGGCGCGGTCAAAAACATTCAGTACTTC

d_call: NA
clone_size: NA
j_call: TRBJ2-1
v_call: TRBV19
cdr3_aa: CASSMNTPTALAEQFF
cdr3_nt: TGTGCCAGTAGTATGAATACCCCGACAGCCTTAGCTGAGCAGTTCTTC

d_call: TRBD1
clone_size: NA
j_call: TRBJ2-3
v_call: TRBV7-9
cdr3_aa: CASSFPRQGPDTQYF
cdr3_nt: TGTGCCAGCAGCTTCCCTCGACAGGGCCCAGATACGCAGTATTTT

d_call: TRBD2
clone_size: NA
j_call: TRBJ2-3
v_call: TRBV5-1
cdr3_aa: CASSRTSGGGTDTQYF
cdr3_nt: TGCGCCAGCAGCCGGACTAGCGGGGGGGGCACAGATACGCAGTATTTT

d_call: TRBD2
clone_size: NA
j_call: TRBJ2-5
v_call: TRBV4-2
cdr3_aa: CASSQDRAGGPQETQYF
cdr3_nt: TGTGCCAGCAGCCAAGATCGAGCGGGGGGGCCTCAAGAGACCCAGTACTTC

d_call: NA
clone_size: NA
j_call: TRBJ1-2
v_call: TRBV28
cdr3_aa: CASSFLPRGSYTF
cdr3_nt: TGTGCCAGCAGTTTCTTACCAAGGGGGAGCTACACCTTC